This entry concerns a single T cell receptor (beta chain). The data were taken from a study of CD8 T cells in Susac syndrome. RNA amounts of roughly 0.45 to 1 ug underwent reverse transcription with random hexamers. TCRdb itself ran the immunoSEQ multiplex PCR reads through MiXCR, one entry per CDR3 protein. The sample shows tens of thousands of distinct CDR3 sequences, 85% to 95% of them seen only once. Trimming took off 9 bases at V and 0 bases at J, with 21 bases between the two ends. This CDR3 is 17 amino acids long. The V gene's germline CDR1 is LGHDT and CDR2 YNNKEL (reference sequence). Source material: CD8+ T cells from PBMCs. The chain carries TRBV3-1 and TRBJ1-5; D is undetermined. The TCR sequence derives from a human donor with multiple sclerosis. The CDR3 sequence: CASHKARNGDSNQPQHF. CDR3 bases: TGTGCCAGTCATAAGGCCCGAAATGGGGATAGCAATCAGCCCCAGCATTTT.